What follows is one T cell receptor (beta chain) and its context. Its antigen is unidentified. Germline V lookup: CDR1 LNHDA, CDR2 SQIVND (reference sequence). V gave up 8 bases and J gave up 5 bases, with 19 bases separating them. The length of the CDR3 is 14 residues. TCRdb's table, derived via immunoSEQ multiplex PCR, lists solely in-frame clones and lacks some. This repertoire shows 50,000 to 75,000 clones, about 91% found once; its top ten account for roughly an eighth. Autologous stem cell transplantation was followed by relapse in every patient, and brentuximab vedotin exposure varied. This sample was taken from a study of PD-1 blockade in classical Hodgkin lymphoma. Study observations and caveats: Compared with baseline, CD4+ but not CD8+ TCR diversity had risen significantly by C4D1. Reasons behind the repertoire differences stay unclear, perhaps disease activity or earlier therapy.

The TCR sequence derives from a human donor with classical Hodgkin lymphoma. The chain employs TRBV19 and TRBJ2-7, with D perhaps TRBD2 (6 bases). The specimen was peripheral blood mononuclear cells (PBMCs), collected at baseline. CDR3 DNA sequence: TGTGCCAGTTCCGGGCGGGGACCTGTACACGAGCAGTACTTC. Its translation: CASSGRGPVHEQYF.